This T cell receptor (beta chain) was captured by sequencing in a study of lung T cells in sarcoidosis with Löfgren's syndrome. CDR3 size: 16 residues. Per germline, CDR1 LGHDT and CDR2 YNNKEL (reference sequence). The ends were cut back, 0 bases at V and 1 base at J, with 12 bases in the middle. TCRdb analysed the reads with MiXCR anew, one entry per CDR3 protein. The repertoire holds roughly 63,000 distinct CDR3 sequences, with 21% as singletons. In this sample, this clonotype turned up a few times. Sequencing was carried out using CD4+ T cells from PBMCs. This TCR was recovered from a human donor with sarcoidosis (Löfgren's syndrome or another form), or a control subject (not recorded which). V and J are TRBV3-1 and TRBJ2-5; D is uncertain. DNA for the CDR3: TGTGCCAGCAGCCAAGAGAACACAGCGATCCAAGAGACCCAGTACTTC. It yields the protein CASSQENTAIQETQYF.